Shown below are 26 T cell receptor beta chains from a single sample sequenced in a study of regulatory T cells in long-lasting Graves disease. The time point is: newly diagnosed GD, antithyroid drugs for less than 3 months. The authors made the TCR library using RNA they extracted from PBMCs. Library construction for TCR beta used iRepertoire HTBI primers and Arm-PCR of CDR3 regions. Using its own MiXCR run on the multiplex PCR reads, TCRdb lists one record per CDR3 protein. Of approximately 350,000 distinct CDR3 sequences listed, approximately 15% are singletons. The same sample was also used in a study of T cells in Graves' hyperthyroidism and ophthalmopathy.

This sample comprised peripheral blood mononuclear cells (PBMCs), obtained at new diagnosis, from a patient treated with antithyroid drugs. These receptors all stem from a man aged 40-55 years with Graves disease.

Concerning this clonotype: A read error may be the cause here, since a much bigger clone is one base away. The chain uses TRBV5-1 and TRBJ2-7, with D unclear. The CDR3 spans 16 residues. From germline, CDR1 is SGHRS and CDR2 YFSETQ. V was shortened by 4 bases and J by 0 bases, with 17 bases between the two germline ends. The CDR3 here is CASSPRPGTASYEQYF. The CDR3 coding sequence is TGCGCCAGCAGCCCAAGGCCGGGTACAGCCTCCTACGAGCAGTACTTC.

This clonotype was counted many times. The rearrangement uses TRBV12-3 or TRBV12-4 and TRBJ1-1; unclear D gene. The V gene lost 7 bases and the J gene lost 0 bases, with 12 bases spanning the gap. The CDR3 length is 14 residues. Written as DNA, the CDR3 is TGTGCCAGCAATAGGGCGGGGATGAACACTGAAGCTTTCTTT. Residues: CASNRAGMNTEAFF.

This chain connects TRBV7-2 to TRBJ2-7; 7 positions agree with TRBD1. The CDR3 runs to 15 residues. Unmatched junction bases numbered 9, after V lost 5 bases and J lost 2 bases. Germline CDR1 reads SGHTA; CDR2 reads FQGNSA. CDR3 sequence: CASSVLTGPAYEQYF. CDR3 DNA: TGTGCCAGCAGCGTTCTGACAGGGCCAGCCTACGAGCAGTACTTC.

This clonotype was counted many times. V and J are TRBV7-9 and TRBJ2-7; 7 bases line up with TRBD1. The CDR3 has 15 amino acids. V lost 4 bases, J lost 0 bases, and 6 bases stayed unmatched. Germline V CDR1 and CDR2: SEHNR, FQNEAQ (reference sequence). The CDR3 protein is CASSYRQGPSYEQYF. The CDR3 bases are TGTGCCAGCAGCTACAGACAGGGTCCCTCCTACGAGCAGTACTTC.

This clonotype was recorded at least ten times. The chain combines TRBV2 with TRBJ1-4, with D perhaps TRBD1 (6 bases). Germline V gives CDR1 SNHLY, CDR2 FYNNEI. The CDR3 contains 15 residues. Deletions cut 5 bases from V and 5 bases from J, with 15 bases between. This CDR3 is CASSPRGQPNEKLFF. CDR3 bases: TGTGCCAGCAGTCCAAGAGGACAGCCAAATGAAAAACTGTTTTTT.

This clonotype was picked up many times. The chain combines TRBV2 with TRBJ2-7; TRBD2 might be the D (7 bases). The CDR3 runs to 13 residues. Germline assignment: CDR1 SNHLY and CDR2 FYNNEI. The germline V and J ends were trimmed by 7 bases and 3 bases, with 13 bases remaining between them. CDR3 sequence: CASTGGLDYEQYF. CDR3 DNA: TGTGCCAGCACCGGGGGGCTAGACTACGAGCAGTACTTC.

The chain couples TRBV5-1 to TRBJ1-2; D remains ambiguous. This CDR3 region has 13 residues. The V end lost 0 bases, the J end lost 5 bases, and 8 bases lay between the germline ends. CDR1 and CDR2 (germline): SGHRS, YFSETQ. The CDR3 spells CASSLVLQYGYTF. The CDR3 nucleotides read TGCGCCAGCAGCTTGGTGCTACAATATGGCTACACCTTC.

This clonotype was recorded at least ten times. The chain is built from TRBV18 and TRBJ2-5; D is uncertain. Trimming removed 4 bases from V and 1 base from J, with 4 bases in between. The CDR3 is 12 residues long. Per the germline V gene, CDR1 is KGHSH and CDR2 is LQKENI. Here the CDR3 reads CASSQAQETQYF. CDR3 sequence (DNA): TGTGCCAGCTCACAGGCCCAAGAGACCCAGTACTTC. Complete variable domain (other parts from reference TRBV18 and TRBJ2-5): NAGVMQNPRHLVRRRGQEARLRCSPMKGHSHVYWYRQLPEEGLKFMVYLQKENIIDESGMPKERFSAEFPKEGPSILRIQQVVRGDSAAYFCASSQAQETQYFGPGTRLLVL.

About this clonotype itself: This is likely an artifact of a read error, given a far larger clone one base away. CDR3 region: CASSPYGQGDQPQHF. The CDR3 DNA sequence: TGTGCCAGCAGCCCTTACGGACAGGGGGATCAGCCCCAGCATTTT. This chain connects TRBV11-2 to TRBJ1-5, with 10 bases matching TRBD1. Germline values: CDR1 SGHAT, CDR2 FQNNGV. Trimming at V came to 5 bases and at J to 5 bases, leaving 6 bases not matched to a gene. The CDR3 is 15 residues long.

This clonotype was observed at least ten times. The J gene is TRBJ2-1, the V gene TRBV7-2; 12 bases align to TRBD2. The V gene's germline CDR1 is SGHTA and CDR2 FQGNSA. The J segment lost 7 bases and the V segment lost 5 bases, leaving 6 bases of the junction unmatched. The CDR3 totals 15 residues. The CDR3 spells CASSLRTSGENEQFF. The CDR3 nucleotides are TGTGCCAGCAGCCTCAGGACTAGCGGGGAAAATGAGCAGTTCTTC.

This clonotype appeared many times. The CDR3 loop is CASRQGGGDEKLFF. For the CDR3, the DNA is TGTGCCAGCAGACAGGGGGGGGGTGATGAAAAACTGTTTTTT. The chain carries TRBV28 and TRBJ1-4, with 8 bases aligning to TRBD1. This CDR3 has 14 residues. From germline, CDR1 is MDHEN and CDR2 SYDVKM. V gave up 6 bases and J gave up 6 bases; unmatched junction bases: 6.

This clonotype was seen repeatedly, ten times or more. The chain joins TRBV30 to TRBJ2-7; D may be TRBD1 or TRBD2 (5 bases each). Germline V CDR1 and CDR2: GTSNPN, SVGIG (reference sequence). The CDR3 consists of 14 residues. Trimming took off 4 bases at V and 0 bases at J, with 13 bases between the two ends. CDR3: CAWKGRALSYEQYF. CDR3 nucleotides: TGTGCCTGGAAGGGACGAGCCCTCTCCTACGAGCAGTACTTC.

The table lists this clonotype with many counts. The CDR3 loop is CASSYSGASYNEQFF. The CDR3 coding sequence is TGTGCCAGCAGTTACTCGGGGGCCTCCTACAATGAGCAGTTCTTC. The rearrangement uses TRBV6-2 or TRBV6-3 and TRBJ2-1; a weak D match, TRBD1 (6 bases). The CDR3 runs 15 residues. V was shortened by 0 bases and J by 0 bases, with 6 bases between the two germline ends. Germline CDR1 is MNHEY and CDR2 is SVGEGT.

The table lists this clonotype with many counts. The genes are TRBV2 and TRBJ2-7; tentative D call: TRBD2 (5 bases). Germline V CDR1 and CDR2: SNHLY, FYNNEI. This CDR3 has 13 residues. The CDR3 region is CASSTTSGNEQYF. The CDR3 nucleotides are TGTGCATCCAGCACAACTTCGGGAAACGAGCAGTACTTC. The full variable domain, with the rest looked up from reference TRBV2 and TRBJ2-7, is EPEVTQTPSHQVTQMGQEVILRCVPISNHLYFYWYRQILGQKVEFLVSFYNNEISEKSEIFDDQFSVERPDGSNFTLKIRSTKLEDSAMYFCASSTTSGNEQYFGPGTRLTVT.

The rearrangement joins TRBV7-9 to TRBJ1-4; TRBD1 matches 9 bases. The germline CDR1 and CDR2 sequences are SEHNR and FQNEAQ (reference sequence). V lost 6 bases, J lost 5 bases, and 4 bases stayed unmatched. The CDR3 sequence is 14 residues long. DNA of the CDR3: TGTGCCAGCAGGATCGGACAGGGGAATGAAAAACTGTTTTTT. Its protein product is CASRIGQGNEKLFF.

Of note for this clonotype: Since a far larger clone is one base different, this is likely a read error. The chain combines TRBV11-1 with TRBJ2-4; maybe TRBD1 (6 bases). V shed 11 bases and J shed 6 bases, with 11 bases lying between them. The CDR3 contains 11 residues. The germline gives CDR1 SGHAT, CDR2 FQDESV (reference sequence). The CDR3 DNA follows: TGTGCCGCCGGACAGCCAAACATTCAGTACTTC. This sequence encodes CAAGQPNIQYF.

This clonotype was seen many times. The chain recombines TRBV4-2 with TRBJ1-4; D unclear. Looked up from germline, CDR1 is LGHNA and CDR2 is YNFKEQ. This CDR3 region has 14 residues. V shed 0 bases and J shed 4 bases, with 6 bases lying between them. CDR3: CASSQEGSNEKLFF. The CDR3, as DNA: TGTGCCAGCAGCCAAGAAGGAAGTAATGAAAAACTGTTTTTT.

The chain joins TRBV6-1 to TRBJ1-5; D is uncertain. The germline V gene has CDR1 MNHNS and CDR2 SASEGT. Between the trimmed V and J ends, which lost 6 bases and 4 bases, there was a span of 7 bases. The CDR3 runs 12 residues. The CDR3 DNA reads TGTGCCAGCAGAGAACCAAATCAGCCCCAGCATTTT. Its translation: CASREPNQPQHF.

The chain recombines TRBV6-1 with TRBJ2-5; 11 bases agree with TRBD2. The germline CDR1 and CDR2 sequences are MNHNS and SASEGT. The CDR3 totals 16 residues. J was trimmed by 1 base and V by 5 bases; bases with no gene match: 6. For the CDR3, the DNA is TGTGCCAGCAGTCCCTCACTAGCGGGGGCCCAAGAGACCCAGTACTTC. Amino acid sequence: CASSPSLAGAQETQYF.

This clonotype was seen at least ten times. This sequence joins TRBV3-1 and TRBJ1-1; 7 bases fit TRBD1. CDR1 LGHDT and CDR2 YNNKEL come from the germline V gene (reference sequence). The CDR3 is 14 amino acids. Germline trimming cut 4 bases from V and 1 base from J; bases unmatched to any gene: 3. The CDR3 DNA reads TGTGCCAGCAGCCTCTGGACAGGGAACACTGAAGCTTTCTTT. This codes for CASSLWTGNTEAFF.

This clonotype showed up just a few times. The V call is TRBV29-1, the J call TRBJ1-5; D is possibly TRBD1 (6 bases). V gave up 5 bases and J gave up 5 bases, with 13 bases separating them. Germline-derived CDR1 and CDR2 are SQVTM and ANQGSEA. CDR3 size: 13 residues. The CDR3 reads CSVRAGADQPQHF. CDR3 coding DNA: TGCAGCGTTAGGGCAGGGGCGGATCAGCCCCAGCATTTT.

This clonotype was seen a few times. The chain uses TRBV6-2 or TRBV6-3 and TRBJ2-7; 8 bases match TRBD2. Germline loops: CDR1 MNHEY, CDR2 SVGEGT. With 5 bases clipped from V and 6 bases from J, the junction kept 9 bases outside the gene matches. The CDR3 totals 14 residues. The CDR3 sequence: CASSETGGPAEQYF. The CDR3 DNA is TGTGCCAGCAGTGAAACGGGGGGGCCGGCCGAGCAGTACTTC.

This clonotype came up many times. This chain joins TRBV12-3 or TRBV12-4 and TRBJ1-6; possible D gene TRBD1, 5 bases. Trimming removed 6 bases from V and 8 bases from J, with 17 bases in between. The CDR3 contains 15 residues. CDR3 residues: CASSLRDRRYSPLHF. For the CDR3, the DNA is TGTGCCAGCAGCCTCCGGGACCGGCGGTATTCACCCCTCCACTTT.

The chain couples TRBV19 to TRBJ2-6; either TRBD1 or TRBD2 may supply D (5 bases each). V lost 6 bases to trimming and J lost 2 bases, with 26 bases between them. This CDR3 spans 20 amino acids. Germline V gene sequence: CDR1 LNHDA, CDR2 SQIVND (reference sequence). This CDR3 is CASRTPVLGAYSTGANVLTF. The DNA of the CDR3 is TGTGCCAGTAGAACCCCCGTTCTCGGGGCTTATAGTACTGGGGCCAACGTCCTGACTTTC.

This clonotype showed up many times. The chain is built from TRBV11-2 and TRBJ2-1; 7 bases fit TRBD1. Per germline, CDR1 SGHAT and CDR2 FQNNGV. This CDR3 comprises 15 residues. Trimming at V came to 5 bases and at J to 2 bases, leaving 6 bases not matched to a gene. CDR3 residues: CASSQGQEPYNEQFF. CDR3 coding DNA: TGTGCCAGCAGCCAAGGACAGGAACCCTACAATGAGCAGTTCTTC.

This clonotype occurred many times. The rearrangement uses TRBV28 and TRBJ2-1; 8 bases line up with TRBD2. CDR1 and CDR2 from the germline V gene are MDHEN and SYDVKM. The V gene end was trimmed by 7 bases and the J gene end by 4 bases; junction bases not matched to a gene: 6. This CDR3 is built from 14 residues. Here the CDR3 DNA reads TGTGCCAGCAAAGGCGGGGGGCGATACAATGAGCAGTTCTTC. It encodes CASKGGGRYNEQFF.